The 13 T cell receptor beta chains presented below share a single source sample, sequenced in a study of blood T cell repertoires in COVID-19. Assay: immunoSEQ multiplex PCR; the TCRdb copy retains only in-frame clones and omits some. The repertoire holds 250,000 to 300,000 clones, with roughly nine tenths as singletons. Sequenced input: peripheral blood. These receptors all stem from a woman in her 30s with COVID-19, enrolled during active disease.

V usage is TRBV25-1 and J usage is TRBJ1-1, with 8 nucleotides matching TRBD1. Germline values: CDR1 MGHDK, CDR2 SYGVNS. The CDR3 is 15 residues long. Trimming cost V 3 bases and J 3 bases; bases outside gene matches: 6. The chain's CDR3 is CASSDRDRYDTEAFF. CDR3 in DNA: TGTGCCAGCAGTGACCGGGACAGGTACGACACTGAAGCTTTCTTT.

This sequence joins TRBV19 and TRBJ1-2; 8 bases agree with TRBD1. CDR1 is LNHDA, CDR2 SQIVND, per germline (reference sequence). The V and J ends lost 5 bases and 4 bases, in that order; junction bases with no gene match: 9. The length of the CDR3 is 15 residues. The CDR3 sequence is CASSSIPGQAYGYTF. In DNA form, the CDR3 reads TGTGCCAGTAGTTCCATCCCGGGACAGGCCTATGGCTACACCTTC.

V gene TRBV19 combines with J gene TRBJ1-1, with 8 bases that match TRBD1. V was pared by 3 bases and J by 3 bases, with 6 bases of the junction left unmatched. The CDR3 contains 15 residues. Germline lookup yields CDR1 LNHDA and CDR2 SQIVND (reference sequence). The CDR3 loop is CASSMGGQGHTEAFF. In DNA form, the CDR3 reads TGTGCCAGTAGTATGGGAGGACAGGGTCACACTGAAGCTTTCTTT.

This clone occurred a few times. The rearrangement joins TRBV28 to TRBJ1-2; D is undetermined. Germline lookup yields CDR1 MDHEN and CDR2 SYDVKM. The CDR3 has 15 residues. V lost 2 bases, J lost 6 bases, and 16 bases lay in between. CDR3 nucleotide sequence: TGTGCCAGCAGTTTAATCATGGGCAGCTTGAATGGCTACACCTTC. Amino acid sequence: CASSLIMGSLNGYTF.

This clone came up a few times. The V call is TRBV4-1, the J call TRBJ2-2; TRBD2 matches 12 bases. CDR1 and CDR2 (germline): MGHRA, YSYEKL. J was trimmed by 3 bases and V by 0 bases; bases with no gene match: 8. This CDR3 is 19 amino acids long. The CDR3 bases are TGCGCCAGCAGCCAAGATGGTCCTAGCGGGAGGGTTTACACCGGGGAGCTGTTTTTT. Translation: CASSQDGPSGRVYTGELFF.

The V call is TRBV25-1, the J call TRBJ2-7; D is undetermined. The CDR3 contains 14 residues. Trimming pared 3 bases from V and 1 base from J, leaving 10 bases between. CDR1 and CDR2 (germline): MGHDK, SYGVNS. The CDR3 reads CASSEPRPSYEQYF. The DNA of the CDR3 is TGTGCCAGCAGTGAGCCGCGGCCTTCCTACGAGCAGTACTTC.

This rearrangement joins TRBV5-4 to TRBJ2-5, with 10 bases fitting TRBD2. V was pared by 0 bases and J by 5 bases, with 10 bases of the junction left unmatched. The CDR3 is 17 residues long. CDR1 is SGHNT and CDR2 is YYREEE in the germline V gene (reference sequence). DNA of the CDR3: TGTGCCAGCAGCTTGGGTGGGGCAGCGGGAGGGCCGGAGACCCAGTACTTC. Residues: CASSLGGAAGGPETQYF.

The chain is built from TRBV5-4 and TRBJ2-7; tentatively, D is TRBD1 (6 bases). V lost 3 bases to trimming and J lost 3 bases, with 10 bases between them. The CDR3 runs to 13 residues. Per germline, CDR1 SGHNT and CDR2 YYREEE (reference sequence). The CDR3 DNA reads as TGTGCCAGCAGCTCCCAGGGGTTCTACGAGCAGTACTTC. Encoded protein: CASSSQGFYEQYF.

The rearrangement joins TRBV7-9 to TRBJ2-3; D is possibly TRBD2 (5 bases). The CDR3 has 16 residues. V dropped 4 bases and J dropped 5 bases, with 19 bases sitting between them. CDR1 SEHNR and CDR2 FQNEAQ come from the germline V gene (reference sequence). The CDR3 spells CASSSKLGPKGDTQYF. Written as DNA, the CDR3 is TGTGCCAGCAGCTCCAAACTAGGCCCTAAGGGAGATACGCAGTATTTT.

The chain recombines TRBV21-1 with TRBJ2-7; TRBD2 is taken as the D call from the table, unchecked against the DNA. TRBV21-1 corresponds to a pseudogene. The CDR3 loop spans 13 amino acids. As DNA, the CDR3 is TGTGCCAGCAGCAAACTAAAATCCCACGAGCAGTACTTC. Its protein is CASSKLKSHEQYF.

This rearrangement joins TRBV29-1 to TRBJ1-1; maybe TRBD1 (5 bases). The CDR3 loop spans 13 amino acids. In germline, CDR1 is SQVTM, CDR2 ANQGSEA. V was trimmed by 5 bases and J by 5 bases, leaving 15 bases between them. CDR3 loop: CSVQEGRGTEAFF. In nucleotides, the CDR3 is TGCAGCGTTCAGGAGGGTAGGGGAACTGAAGCTTTCTTT.

The V gene is TRBV7-9, the J gene TRBJ1-1, with TRBD1 as a possible D gene (6 bases). Per germline, CDR1 SEHNR and CDR2 FQNEAQ (reference sequence). This CDR3 has 15 residues. V was pared by 5 bases and J by 0 bases, with 13 bases between. The CDR3 sequence is CASSLGDILNTEAFF. In DNA, the CDR3 is TGTGCCAGCAGCCTAGGGGACATTTTGAACACTGAAGCTTTCTTT.

The genes are TRBV5-4 and TRBJ1-2; unclear D gene. Germline V gives CDR1 SGHNT, CDR2 YYREEE (reference sequence). V lost 4 bases and J 7 bases, leaving 14 bases between the germline ends. This CDR3 region has 13 residues. CDR3 DNA: TGTGCCAGCAGCCTGACCCCGGCGGGTGGCTACACCTTC. It yields the protein CASSLTPAGGYTF.